These 6 T cell receptor beta chains were sequenced from one sample in a study of shared clonotypes between healthy human individuals. Repertoires were generated with immunoSEQ multiplex PCR, while TCRdb's copy carries only in-frame clones and drops some. The sample records about 2,500,000 clones, around 94% being singletons. Sequenced material: naive CD4+ T cells sorted from blood. Subset noted: CD45RA+ positively selected. These receptors were collected from a man between 18 and 35 years old in good health.

This clone was recorded once. The rearrangement links TRBV6-1 to TRBJ1-6; D is ambiguous. This CDR3 is 14 amino acids long. V lost 7 bases to trimming and J lost 8 bases, with 15 bases between them. Germline CDR1 is MNHNS and CDR2 is SASEGT. The CDR3 loop is CASTPGNTYSPLHF. The CDR3 DNA reads TGTGCCAGCACCCCCGGGAACACCTATTCACCCCTCCACTTT.

The chain links TRBV11-2 to TRBJ2-5, with 12 bases matching TRBD2. The length of the CDR3 is 17 residues. CDR1 SGHAT and CDR2 FQNNGV come from the germline V gene. The trim removed 5 bases at V and 5 bases at J, leaving 12 bases unmatched. The CDR3 nucleotides are TGTGCCAGCAGCCCCCCCCCTAGCGGGGGGGCCTGGGAGACCCAGTACTTC. Protein product: CASSPPPSGGAWETQYF.

The J gene is TRBJ2-1, the V gene TRBV7-9; 8 nucleotides match TRBD1. The CDR3 extends over 16 amino acids. Germline V gene data show CDR1 as SEHNR and CDR2 as FQNEAQ (reference sequence). The trim removed 2 bases at V and 4 bases at J, leaving 7 bases unmatched. CDR3 bases: TGTGCCAGCAGCTTACAACGGCAGGGGGCATACAATGAGCAGTTCTTC. Translated, it gives CASSLQRQGAYNEQFF.

About this clone itself: One junction end does not reproduce the germline sequence, and a read error may be involved. The V gene is TRBV27, the J gene TRBJ2-7, with 10 positions matching TRBD1. Germline CDR1 reads MNHEY; CDR2 reads SMNVEV (reference sequence). The CDR3 covers 15 residues. The DNA for the CDR3 is TGTGCCAGCAGTCCTTCGGGACAGGGGCCCTACGCGCAGTACTTC. Protein: CASSPSGQGPYAQYF.

The chain uses TRBV18 and TRBJ2-5, with 7 nucleotides matching TRBD1. This CDR3 region has 14 residues. Germline-derived CDR1 and CDR2 are KGHSH and LQKENI. V was clipped by 5 bases and J by 7 bases; unmatched bases: 10. CDR3 protein: CASSSQGGIGTQYF. The DNA of the CDR3 is TGTGCCAGCTCATCACAAGGGGGCATAGGGACCCAGTACTTC.

The chain is built from TRBV19 and TRBJ2-7; 7 positions match TRBD1. Unmatched junction bases numbered 11, after V lost 4 bases and J lost 2 bases. The CDR3 sequence is 16 residues long. Germline values: CDR1 LNHDA, CDR2 SQIVND (reference sequence). Here the CDR3 reads CASSRVKTGTAYEQYF. CDR3 in DNA: TGTGCCAGTAGTAGAGTGAAGACAGGGACCGCCTACGAGCAGTACTTC.